Sequencing of this T cell receptor beta chain was carried out in a study of blood T cell repertoires in COVID-19. Study-wide context: The cDNA or gDNA used as material had been derived from T cells, B-cell-depleted T cells, or PBMCs.

Germline CDR1 is MNHEY and CDR2 is SMNVEV (reference sequence). Trimming cost V 5 bases and J 0 bases, with 13 bases left between them. The length of the CDR3 is 15 residues. The method was immunoSEQ multiplex PCR; TCRdb's version includes in-frame clones alone and lacks a portion of them. The sample holds some 300,000 clones, around 90% seen once. Patients of the Seattle cohort, enrolled during active infection, were followed longitudinally. The rearrangement uses TRBV27 and TRBJ1-2; a weak D match, TRBD1 (5 bases). Specimen: peripheral blood. This clonotype was obtained from a woman aged 40 to 50 with COVID-19, enrolled during active disease. As DNA, the CDR3 is TGTGCCAGCAGTCCGAAGACAGATTCTAACTATGGCTACACCTTC. Translated, it gives CASSPKTDSNYGYTF.